Presented here are 15 T cell receptor beta chains from one specimen sequenced in a study of blood T cell repertoires in COVID-19. Only in-frame clones appear in the TCRdb table, and some are missing; sequencing was by immunoSEQ multiplex PCR. The sample lists roughly 18,000 clones, 77% occurring once. Sequencing was carried out using peripheral blood. The receptors originated from a man in his sixties or seventies with COVID-19, enrolled during active disease.

This clone was seen once. The chain links TRBV2 to TRBJ2-7, with TRBD2 as a possible D gene (6 bases). This CDR3 contains 17 residues. Germline V CDR1 and CDR2: SNHLY, FYNNEI. Trimming removed 0 bases from V and 5 bases from J, with 20 bases in between. The CDR3 loop reads CASSEALTLRGYNEQYF. CDR3 in DNA: TGTGCCAGCAGTGAAGCCCTCACCCTGCGGGGATACAACGAGCAGTACTTC.

The genes are TRBV19 and TRBJ1-1, with D possibly TRBD1 on 5 matching bases. The CDR3 has 15 residues. Germline V lookup: CDR1 LNHDA, CDR2 SQIVND (reference sequence). V was trimmed by 3 bases and J by 1 base, leaving 12 bases between them. CDR3 sequence (DNA): TGTGCCAGTAGTATCAGGGCAGGGTGGAACACTGAAGCTTTCTTT. It specifies CASSIRAGWNTEAFF.

This clone was detected a few times. The chain links TRBV30 to TRBJ1-5, with D possibly TRBD1 on 5 matching bases. CDR1 is GTSNPN and CDR2 is SVGIG in the germline V gene (reference sequence). The CDR3 loop spans 15 amino acids. Trimming left V 5 bases short and J 2 bases short, with 16 bases between. CDR3 sequence (DNA): TGTGCCTGGTCCCTCAGGGCTGGAGGCAATCAGCCCCAGCATTTT. Its protein is CAWSLRAGGNQPQHF. Drawing the rest from reference TRBV30 and TRBJ1-5, the complete variable domain is SQTIHQWPATLVQPVGSPLSLECTVEGTSNPNLYWYRQAAGRGLQLLFYSVGIGQISSEVPQNLSASRPQDRQFILSSKKLLLSDSGFYLCAWSLRAGGNQPQHFGDGTRLSIL.

This rearrangement joins TRBV4-1 to TRBJ2-2, with TRBD2 matching over 8 bases. Losses at the gene ends were 0 bases for V and 1 base for J; bases not matched to a gene: 7. The CDR3 runs to 18 residues. The germline gives CDR1 MGHRA, CDR2 YSYEKL. CDR3 DNA sequence: TGCGCCAGCAGCCAAGATCGGTGGAGCGGGGGGAACACCGGGGAGCTGTTTTTT. This encodes CASSQDRWSGGNTGELFF.

The chain recombines TRBV2 with TRBJ2-3; D may be TRBD1 (6 bases). Between the trimmed V and J ends, which lost 9 bases and 0 bases, there was a span of 7 bases. The CDR3 extends over 12 amino acids. Germline CDR1 SNHLY, CDR2 FYNNEI. CDR3 in DNA: TGTGCCAGGGGGGCTAGCACAGATACGCAGTATTTT. Its translation is CARGASTDTQYF.

V usage is TRBV15 and J usage is TRBJ1-1; TRBD1 might be the D (6 bases). The V gene's germline CDR1 is LNHNV and CDR2 YYDKDF (reference sequence). V was clipped by 8 bases and J by 1 base, with 14 bases between them. There are 14 residues in the CDR3. DNA for the CDR3: TGTGCCACCCAACCGGGACACCCGAACACTGAAGCTTTCTTT. It encodes CATQPGHPNTEAFF.

As regards this clone: At one boundary the junction diverges from the germline segment, which might be a read error. The chain has TRBV28 and TRBJ2-7; perhaps TRBD1 as D (5 bases). The CDR3 extends over 16 amino acids. Germline lookup yields CDR1 MDHEN and CDR2 SYDVKM. The CDR3 DNA reads as TGTGCCGGCAGTACCCATTGGACACTCCAGAACTCAGAGCAGTACTTC. This codes for CAGSTHWTLQNSEQYF.

The chain links TRBV14 to TRBJ2-7; 7 nucleotides line up with TRBD1. CDR1 and CDR2 (germline): SGHDN, FVKESK. The CDR3 is made up of 14 amino acids. Trimming removed 4 bases from V and 0 bases from J; junction bases left unmatched: 3. CDR3 sequence reads: CASSRGGSSYEQYF. The CDR3 DNA is TGTGCCAGCAGCCGAGGGGGCAGCTCCTACGAGCAGTACTTC. The full variable domain, in which reference TRBV14 and TRBJ2-7 provide the parts outside the CDR3, is EAGVTQFPSHSVIEKGQTVTLRCDPISGHDNLYWYRRVMGKEIKFLLHFVKESKQDESGMPNNRFLAERTGGTYSTLKVQPAELEDSGVYFCASSRGGSSYEQYFGPGTRLTVT.

V usage is TRBV4-1 and J usage is TRBJ1-2; D perhaps matches TRBD1 (5 bases). This CDR3 contains 14 residues. CDR1 and CDR2 (germline): MGHRA, YSYEKL. V lost 0 bases and J 7 bases, leaving 12 bases between the germline ends. The CDR3 DNA reads as TGCGCCAGCAGCCAAGACGGGGGACTAATTGGCTACACCTTC. Translation gives CASSQDGGLIGYTF.

V usage is TRBV19 and J usage is TRBJ1-5, with 7 bases lining up with TRBD1. Germline V lookup: CDR1 LNHDA, CDR2 SQIVND (reference sequence). After removal of 4 bases from V and 2 bases from J, the junction contained 14 bases not matched to a gene. The CDR3 totals 18 residues. The CDR3 spells CASSRTLQQGQGNQPQHF. CDR3 sequence (DNA): TGTGCCAGTAGTAGGACCCTCCAACAGGGGCAGGGCAATCAGCCCCAGCATTTT. The whole variable domain, remainder taken from reference TRBV19 and TRBJ1-5, is DGGITQSPKYLFRKEGQNVTLSCEQNLNHDAMYWYRQDPGQGLRLIYYSQIVNDFQKGDIAEGYSVSREKKESFPLTVTSAQKNPTAFYLCASSRTLQQGQGNQPQHFGDGTRLSIL.

The rearrangement uses TRBV7-3 and TRBJ2-2; 7 bases match TRBD1. CDR3 length: 14 residues. Germline CDR1 is SGHTA and CDR2 is FQGTGA. Trimming cost V 4 bases and J 3 bases; bases outside gene matches: 2. CDR3 region: CASSSGQHTGELFF. The CDR3 bases are TGTGCCAGCAGCTCGGGACAGCACACCGGGGAGCTGTTTTTT.

V gene TRBV7-6 combines with J gene TRBJ2-2; 8 bases are a match to TRBD2. There are 18 residues in the CDR3. The germline V gene has CDR1 SGHVS and CDR2 FNYEAQ. After removal of 1 base from V and 0 bases from J, the junction contained 7 bases not matched to a gene. CDR3 loop: CASSLVPAGDTNTGELFF. CDR3 sequence (DNA): TGTGCCAGCAGCTTAGTCCCAGCGGGGGACACGAACACCGGGGAGCTGTTTTTT. Filled out from reference TRBV7-6 and TRBJ2-2, the complete variable domain reads GAGVSQSPRYKVTKRGQDVALRCDPISGHVSLYWYRQALGQGPEFLTYFNYEAQQDKSGLPNDRFSAERPEGSISTLTIQRTEQRDSAMYRCASSLVPAGDTNTGELFFGEGSRLTVL.

The chain joins TRBV19 to TRBJ1-1, with D hard to call. The CDR3 covers 11 residues. Trimming left V 5 bases short and J 11 bases short, with 12 bases between. The V gene's germline CDR1 is LNHDA and CDR2 SQIVND (reference sequence). The CDR3, as DNA: TGTGCCAGTAGTGGCCCGGCGGGGGCTTTCTTT. Its translation: CASSGPAGAFF.

This rearrangement joins TRBV18 to TRBJ1-4; D uncertain. This CDR3 has 13 amino acids. CDR1 KGHSH and CDR2 LQKENI come from the germline V gene. Trimming cost V 3 bases and J 6 bases, with 8 bases left between them. The CDR3 region is CASSPGPYEKLFF. CDR3 coding DNA: TGTGCCAGCTCACCGGGCCCATATGAAAAACTGTTTTTT.

This sequence joins TRBV2 and TRBJ2-7; 9 nucleotides align to TRBD2. CDR1 and CDR2 (germline): SNHLY, FYNNEI. The CDR3 spans 14 residues. J lost 7 bases, V lost 2 bases, and 6 bases had no gene match. The CDR3 nucleotides are TGTGCCAGCAGTGAATTGGGACTAGCAGAGGAGCAGTACTTC. It encodes CASSELGLAEEQYF.